Detailed here is one TCR beta chain. Enrolled through a virtual design, the participants were between roughly 18 and 95 years of age and came from under 30 US areas. CDR1 and CDR2 from the germline V gene are SGHRS and YFSETQ. The ends lost 3 bases at V and 0 bases at J; junction bases unmatched: 5. The CDR3 has 15 amino acids. These data are taken from a study of blood T cell repertoires in COVID-19. On the study more broadly: The analysed material was cDNA or gDNA that came from T cells, B-cell-depleted T cells, or PBMCs.

In the authors' workflow: Nucleated cell counts were estimated from reference gene primer amplification. This table comes from immunoSEQ multiplex PCR, and its TCRdb copy is limited to in-frame clones, with some not included. V and J calls and clone size are copied from that table; D and trimming were computed from the DNA. This sample has roughly 330,000 clones, with approximately 89% found just once. The genes are TRBV5-1 and TRBJ1-1, with TRBD1 matching 7 bases. The sequenced sample was PBMCs or T cells enriched from blood (not recorded which). The TCR comes from a woman between 25 and 40 years old who had recovered from COVID-19. CDR3 bases: TGCGCCAGCAGCTCCGCGACAGGGCTGAACACTGAAGCTTTCTTT. Translation: CASSSATGLNTEAFF.